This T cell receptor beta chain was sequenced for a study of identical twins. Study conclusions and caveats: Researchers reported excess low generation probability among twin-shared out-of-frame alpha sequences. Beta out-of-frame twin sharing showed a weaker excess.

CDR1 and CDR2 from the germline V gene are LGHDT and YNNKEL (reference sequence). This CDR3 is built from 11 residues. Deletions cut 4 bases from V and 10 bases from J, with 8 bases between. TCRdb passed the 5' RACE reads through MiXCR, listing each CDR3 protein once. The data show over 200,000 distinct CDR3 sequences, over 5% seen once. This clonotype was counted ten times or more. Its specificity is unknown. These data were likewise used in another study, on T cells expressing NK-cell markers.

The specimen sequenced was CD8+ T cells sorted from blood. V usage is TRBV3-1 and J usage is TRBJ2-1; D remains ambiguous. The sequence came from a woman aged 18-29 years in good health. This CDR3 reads CASSLQNEQFF. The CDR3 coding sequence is TGTGCCAGCAGCCTGCAGAACGAGCAGTTCTTC.